Shown below are 29 T cell receptor beta chains from a single sample sequenced in a study of T cell changes during pregnancy in multiple sclerosis (dated by TCRdb to about 2019). The library was generated by the immunoSEQ multiplex PCR assay. Here the immuneACCESS table is served through TCRdb, limited to in-frame sequences with V and J called. Missing clones are a known gap in these copies; in checked studies unresolved V genes cover under half, and the rest lacks a known reason. Recorded for this sample are about 76,000 clones; 90% to 95% of them occurred a single time. The ten biggest clones cover about 0.5% of the sample. The material sequenced was peripheral blood, taken in the third trimester of pregnancy. The receptor source for this set is a female donor with multiple sclerosis, enrolled in a pregnancy study.

CDR3 in DNA: TGTGCCAGCAGCCCCTCCGGTGGAACGGGCACTGAAGCTTTCTTT. Translation gives CASSPSGGTGTEAFF. The V call is TRBV9, the J call TRBJ1-1, with unresolved D. Germline assignment: CDR1 SGDLS and CDR2 YYNGEE. The CDR3 has 15 amino acids. The V end lost 4 bases, the J end lost 4 bases, and 17 bases lay between the germline ends.

This clone came up once. The chain combines TRBV7-9 with TRBJ2-5; D is possibly TRBD1 (6 bases). The V end was cut by 4 bases, the J end by 0 bases, with 9 bases between. This CDR3 comprises 14 residues. Germline assignment: CDR1 SEHNR and CDR2 FQNEAQ (reference sequence). CDR3 bases: TGTGCCAGCAGCTCTGGACAGTACCAAGAGACCCAGTACTTC. Translation gives CASSSGQYQETQYF.

V usage is TRBV9 and J usage is TRBJ2-1, with D possibly matching TRBD1 (8 bases). The CDR3 totals 14 residues. V dropped 0 bases and J dropped 8 bases, with 12 bases sitting between them. The germline gives CDR1 SGDLS, CDR2 YYNGEE. The CDR3 bases are TGTGCCAGCAGCGTAGAACAGGGGGGGTATGAGCAGTTCTTC. Translated: CASSVEQGGYEQFF.

The chain is built from TRBV9 and TRBJ1-4; D is possibly TRBD1 (6 bases). V shed 1 base and J shed 7 bases, with 8 bases lying between them. Germline CDR1 reads SGDLS; CDR2 reads YYNGEE. CDR3 length: 13 residues. In DNA, the CDR3 is TGTGCCAGCAGCGTACAAGGGGGTGAAAAACTGTTTTTT. It translates to CASSVQGGEKLFF.

The rearrangement joins TRBV18 to TRBJ2-1, with 11 bases lining up with TRBD1. Germline V lookup: CDR1 KGHSH, CDR2 LQKENI. After removal of 6 bases from V and 8 bases from J, the junction contained 9 bases not matched to a gene. The CDR3 covers 15 residues. The CDR3 coding sequence is TGTGCCAGCTCTACTGCCGGGACAGGGGGATATGAGCAGTTCTTC. Its translation: CASSTAGTGGYEQFF.

The rearrangement links TRBV4-1 to TRBJ1-5, with TRBD1 matching 8 bases. The CDR3 consists of 15 residues. Germline assignment: CDR1 MGHRA and CDR2 YSYEKL. Trimming removed 0 bases from V and 5 bases from J; junction bases left unmatched: 3. The CDR3 spells CASSQDRTGHQPQHF. In nucleotides, the CDR3 is TGCGCCAGCAGCCAAGATCGGACAGGGCATCAGCCCCAGCATTTT.

The J gene is TRBJ2-2, the V gene TRBV19; D is possibly TRBD1 (5 bases). The V and J ends lost 4 bases and 3 bases respectively, with 12 bases between them. The CDR3 loop spans 15 amino acids. In germline, CDR1 is LNHDA, CDR2 SQIVND (reference sequence). CDR3 sequence reads: CASSKVGPDTGELFF. The CDR3 DNA reads TGTGCCAGTAGTAAGGTGGGGCCGGACACCGGGGAGCTGTTTTTT.

The gene calls are TRBV19 and TRBJ1-2; maybe TRBD1 (6 bases). The CDR3 covers 15 residues. V was cut by 1 base and J by 8 bases, with 17 bases left in between. CDR1 LNHDA and CDR2 SQIVND come from the germline V gene (reference sequence). The CDR3 DNA sequence: TGTGCCAGTAGTATAGTTGGGACAAACCCTATGGGCTACACCTTC. It translates to CASSIVGTNPMGYTF.

The chain couples TRBV13 to TRBJ1-5; 7 nucleotides match TRBD1. The CDR3 totals 13 residues. The J segment lost 5 bases and the V segment lost 6 bases, leaving 4 bases of the junction unmatched. Germline CDR1 is PRHDT and CDR2 is FYEKMQ (reference sequence). CDR3 coding DNA: TGTGCCAGCAGTTACAGGGGAGATCAGCCCCAGCATTTT. This translates into CASSYRGDQPQHF.

The chain carries TRBV5-1 and TRBJ2-5; D might be TRBD2 (5 bases). Germline assignment: CDR1 SGHRS and CDR2 YFSETQ. The CDR3 is 16 amino acids. V dropped 0 bases and J dropped 4 bases, with 16 bases sitting between them. The CDR3 reads CASSLGIRGSGETQYF. The CDR3 DNA follows: TGCGCCAGCAGCTTGGGCATTCGGGGATCAGGAGAGACCCAGTACTTC.

The chain recombines TRBV5-6 with TRBJ1-2, with D unresolved. The germline gives CDR1 SGHDT, CDR2 YYEEEE. The V and J ends lost 3 bases and 6 bases respectively, with 9 bases between them. This CDR3 has 12 amino acids. CDR3 in DNA: TGTGCCAGCAGCTCCGGGAAGCATGGCTACACCTTC. Its protein product is CASSSGKHGYTF. The full variable domain, completed using reference TRBV5-6 and TRBJ1-2, is DAGVTQSPTHLIKTRGQQVTLRCSPKSGHDTVSWYQQALGQGPQFIFQYYEEEERQRGNFPDRFSGHQFPNYSSELNVNALLLGDSALYLCASSSGKHGYTFGSGTRLTVV.

The chain couples TRBV10-3 to TRBJ2-3, with 8 bases identical to TRBD1. Trimming at V came to 0 bases and at J to 2 bases, leaving 7 bases not matched to a gene. Per the germline V gene, CDR1 is ENHRY and CDR2 is SYGVKD. This CDR3 is 17 amino acids long. For the CDR3, the DNA is TGTGCCATCAGTGAGTCGGGTCAGGGGGCCTTCACAGATACGCAGTATTTT. Translation: CAISESGQGAFTDTQYF.

V gene TRBV7-2 combines with J gene TRBJ2-4; D is possibly TRBD2 (6 bases). The CDR3 contains 12 residues. Germline assignment: CDR1 SGHTA and CDR2 FQGNSA. CDR3 sequence: CASAGLENIQYF. In nucleotides, the CDR3 is TGTGCAAGCGCGGGGTTGGAGAACATTCAGTACTTC. Full variable domain (missing parts from reference TRBV7-2 and TRBJ2-4): GAGVSQSPSNKVTEKGKDVELRCDPISGHTALYWYRQSLGQGLEFLIYFQGNSAPDKSGLPSDRFSAERTGGSVSTLTIQRTQQEDSAVYLCASAGLENIQYFGAGTRLSVL.

This clone has a handful of counts. V gene TRBV20-1 combines with J gene TRBJ2-1; D uncertain. Trimming left V 6 bases short and J 8 bases short, with 11 bases between. The V gene's germline CDR1 is DFQATT and CDR2 SNEGSKA (reference sequence). This CDR3 is built from 11 residues. The CDR3 bases are TGCAGTGCCCTAGAGGTTTATGAGCAGTTCTTC. Its protein product is CSALEVYEQFF.

The chain couples TRBV7-9 to TRBJ1-2, with a possible D match to TRBD1 (5 bases). Germline values: CDR1 SEHNR, CDR2 FQNEAQ (reference sequence). CDR3 length equals 14 residues. The ends were cut back, 6 bases at V and 4 bases at J, with 15 bases in the middle. As DNA, the CDR3 is TGTGCCAGCAGAACCACCATCCAGGGCTATGGCTACACCTTC. Its protein is CASRTTIQGYGYTF.

This sequence joins TRBV18 and TRBJ2-5, with 11 bases that match TRBD1. In germline, CDR1 is KGHSH, CDR2 LQKENI. Losses at the gene ends were 3 bases for V and 9 bases for J; bases not matched to a gene: 6. This CDR3 comprises 14 residues. For the CDR3, the DNA is TGTGCCAGCTCACCCTTGGACAGGGGGCGCCCCCAGTACTTC. It codes for CASSPLDRGRPQYF.

The chain couples TRBV18 to TRBJ1-2; D possibly corresponds to TRBD1 (5 bases). The CDR3 is made up of 15 amino acids. Germline CDR1 and CDR2: KGHSH and LQKENI. Deletions cut 4 bases from V and 4 bases from J, with 16 bases between. The CDR3 loop reads CASSQTASPSYGYTF. CDR3 nucleotides: TGTGCCAGCTCACAGACAGCGTCCCCGTCCTATGGCTACACCTTC.

V is TRBV5-4 and J is TRBJ2-1, with a tentative D call TRBD1 (5 bases). The CDR3 sequence is 16 residues long. CDR1 and CDR2 (germline): SGHNT, YYREEE (reference sequence). The V and J ends lost 0 bases and 0 bases respectively, with 10 bases between them. The CDR3 DNA sequence: TGTGCCAGCAGCTTGGGGACACCCCTCTCCTACAATGAGCAGTTCTTC. Translating gives CASSLGTPLSYNEQFF.

In this sample, this clone turned up once. In DNA form, the CDR3 reads TGTGCCAGCAGCCAAGATCTGAGGGGGTGGAACAATGAGCAGTTCTTC. Translated, it gives CASSQDLRGWNNEQFF. The rearrangement links TRBV4-2 to TRBJ2-1, with D maybe TRBD1 (6 bases). V was shortened by 0 bases and J by 5 bases, with 14 bases between the two germline ends. The CDR3 runs 16 residues. The V gene's germline CDR1 is LGHNA and CDR2 YNFKEQ.

The chain combines TRBV7-2 with TRBJ1-2; TRBD1 matches at 8 bases. The CDR3 runs 13 residues. With 5 bases clipped from V and 5 bases from J, the junction kept 4 bases outside the gene matches. Germline V gene data show CDR1 as SGHTA and CDR2 as FQGNSA. This CDR3 is CASSVGTGYGYTF. The CDR3 nucleotides read TGTGCCAGCAGCGTCGGGACAGGATATGGCTACACCTTC.

The J gene is TRBJ1-2, the V gene TRBV6-5; 12 nucleotides align to TRBD1. V shed 5 bases, J shed 4 bases, and the junction held 5 bases outside the gene matches. CDR3 size: 15 residues. The germline CDR1 and CDR2 sequences are MNHEY and SVGAGI. The CDR3 is CASSGGQGARYGYTF. CDR3 bases: TGTGCCAGCAGTGGGGGACAGGGGGCGCGCTATGGCTACACCTTC.

A word on this clone: At one end the junction does not follow the germline gene, possibly because of a read error. The V and J genes are TRBV9 and TRBJ2-2, with D tentatively TRBD1 (5 bases). Germline V gene lookup returns CDR1 SGDLS and CDR2 YYNGEE. The CDR3 spans 15 residues. Here the CDR3 DNA reads TGTGCCAGCAGCGTAGAAGGGGTGAACGCCGGGGAGCTGTTTTTT. Translating gives CASSVEGVNAGELFF.

The sample holds a few counts of this clone. Written as DNA, the CDR3 is TGCGCCAGCACCCTCGAGGGTAATTCACCCCTCCACTTT. Its translation: CASTLEGNSPLHF. The gene calls are TRBV10-2 and TRBJ1-6, with D unresolved. This CDR3 has 13 residues. Germline CDR1 is WSHSY and CDR2 is SAAADI. The V gene lost 7 bases and the J gene lost 6 bases, with 10 bases spanning the gap.

V and J are TRBV4-3 and TRBJ2-1; 10 bases fit TRBD2. Germline V CDR1 and CDR2: LGHNA, YSLEER. This CDR3 has 16 amino acids. Trimming removed 0 bases from V and 7 bases from J; junction bases left unmatched: 6. DNA for the CDR3: TGCGCCAGCAGCCAAGAATCAGCGGGGGGGAGGAATGAGCAGTTCTTC. Translation: CASSQESAGGRNEQFF.

The rearrangement uses TRBV7-6 and TRBJ1-6; TRBD1 agrees at 8 bases. Trimming removed 0 bases from V and 7 bases from J; junction bases left unmatched: 8. The CDR3 is 17 residues long. The germline V gene has CDR1 SGHVS and CDR2 FNYEAQ. For the CDR3, the DNA is TGTGCCAGCAGCTTAGCCTCAGGGCAGGGGGCAAATTCACCCCTCCACTTT. This gives the protein CASSLASGQGANSPLHF.

The chain employs TRBV18 and TRBJ1-5, with TRBD1 matching 9 bases. The CDR3 covers 16 residues. The V segment lost 4 bases and the J segment 6 bases; nucleotides outside the gene matches: 10. Germline CDR1 is KGHSH and CDR2 is LQKENI. Here the CDR3 reads CASSLRKTGGVQPQHF. The CDR3 coding sequence is TGTGCCAGCTCACTCCGAAAGACAGGGGGAGTTCAGCCCCAGCATTTT.

The gene calls are TRBV11-2 and TRBJ1-5; 8 bases are a match to TRBD1. V lost 0 bases and J lost 9; bases outside the gene matches: 7. Germline assignment: CDR1 SGHAT and CDR2 FQNNGV. CDR3 length equals 15 residues. CDR3 sequence: CASSLEGQGATPQHF. CDR3 nucleotide sequence: TGTGCCAGCAGCTTAGAGGGGCAGGGGGCTACGCCCCAGCATTTT.

This rearrangement joins TRBV27 to TRBJ2-2, with D possibly being TRBD2 (6 bases). Trimming cost V 4 bases and J 1 base, with 13 bases left between them. The CDR3 totals 16 residues. The germline V gene encodes CDR1 MNHEY and CDR2 SMNVEV (reference sequence). The CDR3 DNA reads as TGTGCCAGCAGTTCGCGGGGCAGAGAGAACACCGGGGAGCTGTTTTTT. Translating gives CASSSRGRENTGELFF.

This rearrangement joins TRBV4-3 to TRBJ1-3; D not resolved. The CDR3 extends over 17 amino acids. With 0 bases removed from V and 1 base from J, the gap between germline ends came to 13 bases. The V gene's germline CDR1 is LGHNA and CDR2 YSLEER. The CDR3 DNA sequence: TGCGCCAGCAGCCAAGATCACATCTCTCTGTCTGGAAACACCATATATTTT. Its translation: CASSQDHISLSGNTIYF.